Given below is one TCR beta chain in context. The antigen remains undetermined. The record originates from a study of cytomegalovirus exposure and HLA in healthy donors. General observations from the study: Both high specificity and high sensitivity reportedly marked the classifier's diagnosis of cytomegalovirus status. Analysis performed later showed TCR beta chains linked to HLA being more clonally expanded than equally common others. As a later analysis revealed, the rate of TCR association differed by HLA locus, with DRB1 most and HLA-C fewest.

Per the germline V gene, CDR1 is ENHRY and CDR2 is SYGVKD. The CDR3 runs 16 residues. Losses at the gene ends were 0 bases for V and 3 bases for J; bases not matched to a gene: 2. 60 Vbeta and 13 Jbeta primers were used in PCR. The table came from immunoSEQ multiplex PCR; TCRdb's copy has only in-frame clones and leaves some out. Of some 130,000 clones detected, 70% to 90% appear once; the ten largest clones hold approximately 6%. The clonotype originates from a woman in her 40s in good health and CMV-seropositive. V usage is TRBV10-3 and J usage is TRBJ2-1; 10 nucleotides agree with TRBD1. The sequenced sample consisted of PBMCs. For the CDR3, the DNA is TGTGCCATCAGTGAGTCGACAGGGGGCTTCTACAATGAGCAGTTCTTC. This codes for CAISESTGGFYNEQFF.